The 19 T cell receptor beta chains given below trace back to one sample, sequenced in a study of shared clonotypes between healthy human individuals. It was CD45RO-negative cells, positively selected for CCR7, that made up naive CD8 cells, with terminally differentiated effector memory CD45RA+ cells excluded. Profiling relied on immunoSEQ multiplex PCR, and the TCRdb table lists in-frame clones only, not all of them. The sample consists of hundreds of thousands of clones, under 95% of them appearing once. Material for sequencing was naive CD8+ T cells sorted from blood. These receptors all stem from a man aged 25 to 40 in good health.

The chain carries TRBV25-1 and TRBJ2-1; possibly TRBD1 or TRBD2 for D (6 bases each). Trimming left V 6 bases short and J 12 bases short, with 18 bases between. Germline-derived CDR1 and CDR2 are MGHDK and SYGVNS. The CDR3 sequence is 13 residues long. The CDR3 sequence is CASSLSEGGRQFF. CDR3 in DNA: TGTGCCAGCAGCCTTTCAGAGGGGGGACGGCAGTTCTTC.

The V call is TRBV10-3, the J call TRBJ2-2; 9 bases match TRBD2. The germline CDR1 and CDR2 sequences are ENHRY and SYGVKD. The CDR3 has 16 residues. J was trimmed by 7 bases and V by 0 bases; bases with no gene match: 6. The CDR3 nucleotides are TGTGCCATCAGTGAGTCGAGAGCGGGAGGCCTCGGGGAGCTGTTTTTT. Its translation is CAISESRAGGLGELFF.

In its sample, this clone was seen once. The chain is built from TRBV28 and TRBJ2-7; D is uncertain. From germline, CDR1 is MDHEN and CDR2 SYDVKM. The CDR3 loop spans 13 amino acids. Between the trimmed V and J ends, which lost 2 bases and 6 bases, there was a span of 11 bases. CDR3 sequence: CASSLIVRGEQYF. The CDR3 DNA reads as TGTGCCAGCAGTTTAATCGTGCGTGGCGAGCAGTACTTC.

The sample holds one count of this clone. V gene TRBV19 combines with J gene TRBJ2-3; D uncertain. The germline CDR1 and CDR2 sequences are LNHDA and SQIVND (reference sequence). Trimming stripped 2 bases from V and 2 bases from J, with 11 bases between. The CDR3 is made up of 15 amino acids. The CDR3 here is CASSIYWGATDTQYF. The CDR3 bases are TGTGCCAGTAGTATATATTGGGGTGCCACAGATACGCAGTATTTT.

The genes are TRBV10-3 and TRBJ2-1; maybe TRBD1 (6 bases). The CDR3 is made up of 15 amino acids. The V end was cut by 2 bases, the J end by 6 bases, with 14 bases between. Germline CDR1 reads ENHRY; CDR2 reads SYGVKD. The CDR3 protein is CAISEGSLGANEQFF. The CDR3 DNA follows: TGTGCCATCAGTGAGGGCTCCTTGGGGGCCAATGAGCAGTTCTTC.

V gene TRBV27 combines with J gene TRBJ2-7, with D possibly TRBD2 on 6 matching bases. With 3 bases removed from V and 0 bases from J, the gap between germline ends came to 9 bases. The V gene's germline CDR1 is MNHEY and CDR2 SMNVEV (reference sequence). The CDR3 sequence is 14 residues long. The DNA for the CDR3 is TGTGCCAGCAGTTTTTTAGCGGACTCCTACGAGCAGTACTTC. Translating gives CASSFLADSYEQYF.

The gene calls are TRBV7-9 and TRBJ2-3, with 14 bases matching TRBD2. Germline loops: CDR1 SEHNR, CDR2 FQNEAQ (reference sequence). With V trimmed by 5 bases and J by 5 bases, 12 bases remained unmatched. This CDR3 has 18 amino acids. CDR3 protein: CASSTPGLAGVGIDTQYF. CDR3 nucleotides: TGTGCCAGCAGCACACCGGGACTAGCGGGAGTAGGAATAGATACGCAGTATTTT.

This chain's CDR3 is CATGTVEQFF. The CDR3 region has the DNA TGTGCCACTGGTACTGTGGAGCAGTTCTTC. V usage is TRBV15 and J usage is TRBJ2-1; no firm D call. Per the germline V gene, CDR1 is LNHNV and CDR2 is YYDKDF (reference sequence). Trimming removed 9 bases at V and 10 bases at J, with 10 bases between. This CDR3 has 10 residues. The full variable domain, with the rest looked up from reference TRBV15 and TRBJ2-1, is DAMVIQNPRYQVTQFGKPVTLSCSQTLNHNVMYWYQQKSSQAPKLLFHYYDKDFNNEADTPDNFQSRRPNTSFCFLDIRSPGLGDTAMYLCATGTVEQFFGPGTRLTVL.

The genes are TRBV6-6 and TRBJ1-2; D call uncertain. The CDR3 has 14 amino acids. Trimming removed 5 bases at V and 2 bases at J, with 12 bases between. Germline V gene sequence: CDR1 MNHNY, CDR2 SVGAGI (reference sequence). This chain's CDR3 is CASSLGGSNYGYTF. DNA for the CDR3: TGTGCCAGCAGTCTTGGAGGGAGCAACTATGGCTACACCTTC.

CDR3 sequence: CASSLETAVAIPQFF. The DNA for the CDR3 is TGTGCCAGCAGCTTAGAGACGGCGGTCGCTATCCCCCAGTTCTTC. The chain has TRBV7-6 and TRBJ2-1; no firm D call. Germline CDR1 and CDR2: SGHVS and FNYEAQ. The CDR3 extends over 15 amino acids. The ends were cut back, 1 base at V and 13 bases at J, with 20 bases in the middle.

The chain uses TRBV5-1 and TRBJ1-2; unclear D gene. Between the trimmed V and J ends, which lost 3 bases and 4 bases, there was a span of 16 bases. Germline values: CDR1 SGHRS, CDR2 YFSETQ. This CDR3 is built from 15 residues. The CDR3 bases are TGCGCCAGCAGCTCTTCCACTTCGAGTCCCTATGGCTACACCTTC. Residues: CASSSSTSSPYGYTF.

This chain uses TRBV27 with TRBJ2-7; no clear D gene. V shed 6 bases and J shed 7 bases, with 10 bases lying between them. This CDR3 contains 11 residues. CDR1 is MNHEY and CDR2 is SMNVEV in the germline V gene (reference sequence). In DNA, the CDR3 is TGTGCCAGCAGCCAGCTGGGGGAGCAGTACTTC. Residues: CASSQLGEQYF.

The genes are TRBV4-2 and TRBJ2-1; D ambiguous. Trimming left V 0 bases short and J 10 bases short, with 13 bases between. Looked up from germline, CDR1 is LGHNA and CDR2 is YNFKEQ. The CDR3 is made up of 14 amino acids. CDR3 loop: CASSQDYGDPEQFF. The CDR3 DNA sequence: TGTGCCAGCAGCCAAGATTACGGCGACCCCGAGCAGTTCTTC.

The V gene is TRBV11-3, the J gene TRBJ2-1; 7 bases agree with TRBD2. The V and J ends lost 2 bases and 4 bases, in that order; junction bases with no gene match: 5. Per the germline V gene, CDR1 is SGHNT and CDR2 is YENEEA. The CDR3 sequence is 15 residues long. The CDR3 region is CASSLTREGYNEQFF. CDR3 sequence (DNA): TGTGCCAGCAGCTTAACGAGGGAGGGATACAATGAGCAGTTCTTC.

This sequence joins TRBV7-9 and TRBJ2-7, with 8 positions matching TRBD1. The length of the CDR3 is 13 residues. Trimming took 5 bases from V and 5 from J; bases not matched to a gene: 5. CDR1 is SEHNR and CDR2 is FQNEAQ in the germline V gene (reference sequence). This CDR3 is CASSAGTGNEQYF. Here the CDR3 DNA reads TGTGCCAGCAGCGCCGGGACAGGTAACGAGCAGTACTTC.

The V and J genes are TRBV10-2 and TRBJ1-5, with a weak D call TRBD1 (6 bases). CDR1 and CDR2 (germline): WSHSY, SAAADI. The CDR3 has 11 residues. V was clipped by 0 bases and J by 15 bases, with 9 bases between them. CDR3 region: CASSESGGWHF. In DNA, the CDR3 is TGCGCCAGCAGTGAGTCAGGGGGGTGGCATTTT.

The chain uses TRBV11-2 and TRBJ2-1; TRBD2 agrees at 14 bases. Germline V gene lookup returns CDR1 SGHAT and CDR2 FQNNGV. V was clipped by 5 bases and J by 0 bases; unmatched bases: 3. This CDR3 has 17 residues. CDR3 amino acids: CASSRGLAGASYNEQFF. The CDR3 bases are TGTGCCAGCAGCCGGGGACTAGCGGGAGCCTCCTACAATGAGCAGTTCTTC.

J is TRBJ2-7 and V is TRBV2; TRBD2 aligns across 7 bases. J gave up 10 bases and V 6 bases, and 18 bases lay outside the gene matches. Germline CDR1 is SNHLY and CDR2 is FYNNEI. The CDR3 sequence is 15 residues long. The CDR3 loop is CASRGTSVPNPRQYF. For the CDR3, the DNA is TGTGCCAGCAGAGGAACTAGCGTCCCTAATCCCCGTCAGTACTTC.

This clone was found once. CDR3 sequence: CASSPRGTYEQYF. The CDR3, as DNA: TGTGCCAGCAGCCCAAGAGGGACTTACGAGCAGTACTTC. This sequence joins TRBV7-9 and TRBJ2-7, with D possibly being TRBD2 (6 bases). The CDR3 contains 13 residues. V was cut by 5 bases and J by 4 bases, with 12 bases left in between. Germline V gene lookup returns CDR1 SEHNR and CDR2 FQNEAQ (reference sequence).